The sample holds a few counts of the clone carrying this T cell receptor (beta chain). Per the original data handling: Quantification of nucleated cells was approximated via reference gene primer amplification. The data were produced by immunoSEQ multiplex PCR, yet TCRdb's version contains in-frame clones alone and is incomplete. The V and J calls and clone size were taken over from that table, and D and trimming were inferred from the DNA. The sample lists hundreds of thousands of clones, over 80% occurring once. The sample is drawn from a study of blood T cell repertoires in COVID-19. Turning to the study itself: Samples representing acute and convalescent COVID-19 were sourced from the United States, Italy and Spain.

The receptor comes from a man aged 50-59 years who had been exposed to COVID-19. The material sequenced was PBMCs or T cells enriched from blood (not recorded which).

CDR3 in amino acids: CASSPSNRIPNQPQHF. CDR3 nucleotides: TGTGCCAGCTCACCGAGTAACAGGATTCCCAATCAGCCCCAGCATTTT. The chain employs TRBV18 and TRBJ1-5; D is possibly TRBD1 (5 bases). The ends were cut back, 3 bases at V and 3 bases at J, with 15 bases in the middle. Per the germline V gene, CDR1 is KGHSH and CDR2 is LQKENI. The CDR3 extends over 16 amino acids.